Each of the 3 T cell receptor beta chains below was sequenced from the same sample in a study of cytomegalovirus exposure and HLA in healthy donors. PCR used 60 Vbeta primers and 13 Jbeta primers. Produced via immunoSEQ multiplex PCR; TCRdb's table is partial and in-frame only. This sample has 35,000 to 50,000 clones, with roughly 51% found just once. The sample consisted of PBMCs. All receptors derive from a man in his 60s in good health and CMV-seronegative.

The V call is TRBV6-5, the J call TRBJ1-1; no firm D call. CDR1 is MNHEY and CDR2 is SVGAGI in the germline V gene. Between the trimmed V and J ends, which lost 7 bases and 0 bases, there was a span of 9 bases. The CDR3 consists of 13 residues. The CDR3 DNA reads as TGTGCCAGCACAGGAACCATGAACACTGAAGCTTTCTTT. Protein product: CASTGTMNTEAFF.

This rearrangement joins TRBV28 to TRBJ1-4, with a possible D match to TRBD1 (5 bases). Trimming pared 11 bases from V and 7 bases from J, leaving 17 bases between. Germline CDR1 reads MDHEN; CDR2 reads SYDVKM. CDR3 size: 13 residues. The CDR3 here is CAHSRAAAEKLFF. In nucleotides, the CDR3 is TGTGCCCATAGCAGGGCCGCCGCTGAAAAACTGTTTTTT. Looking up the rest from reference TRBV28 and TRBJ1-4 gives the full variable domain: DVKVTQSSRYLVKRTGEKVFLECVQDMDHENMFWYRQDPGLGLRLIYFSYDVKMKEKGDIPEGYSVSREKKERFSLILESASTNQTSMYLCAHSRAAAEKLFFGSGTQLSVL.

The chain is built from TRBV4-2 and TRBJ2-5, with TRBD2 identical over 11 bases. Trimming took 0 bases from V and 3 from J; bases not matched to a gene: 0. Germline-derived CDR1 and CDR2 are LGHNA and YNFKEQ. The CDR3 runs to 15 residues. Here the CDR3 reads CASSQEGLAEETQYF. The CDR3 DNA reads TGTGCCAGCAGCCAAGAGGGACTAGCGGAAGAGACCCAGTACTTC.